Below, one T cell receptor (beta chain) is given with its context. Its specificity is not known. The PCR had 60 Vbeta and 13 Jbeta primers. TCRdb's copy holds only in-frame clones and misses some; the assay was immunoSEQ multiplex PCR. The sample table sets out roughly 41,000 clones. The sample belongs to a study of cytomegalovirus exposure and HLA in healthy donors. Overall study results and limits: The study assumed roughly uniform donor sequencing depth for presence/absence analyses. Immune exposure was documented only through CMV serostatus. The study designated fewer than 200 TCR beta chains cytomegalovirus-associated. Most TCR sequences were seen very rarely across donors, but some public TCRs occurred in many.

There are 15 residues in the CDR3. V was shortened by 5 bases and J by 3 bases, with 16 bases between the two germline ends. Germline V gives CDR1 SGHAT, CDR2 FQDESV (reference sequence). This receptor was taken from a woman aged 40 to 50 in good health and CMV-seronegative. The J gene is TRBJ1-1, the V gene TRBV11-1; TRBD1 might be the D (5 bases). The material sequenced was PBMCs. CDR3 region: CASSPQGGAHTEAFF. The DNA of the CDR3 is TGTGCCAGCAGCCCCCAAGGAGGGGCGCACACTGAAGCTTTCTTT.